This is a list of T cell receptor beta chains from one sample in a study of blood T cell repertoires in COVID-19. Libraries were prepared by immunoSEQ multiplex PCR; TCRdb keeps only in-frame clonotypes and omits some of them. The sample contains 140,000 or so clones, roughly four fifths of which appear only once. Material for sequencing was PBMCs or T cells enriched from blood (not recorded which). These receptors all stem from a woman between 50 and 59 years old with acute COVID-19. Both conserved end residues are part of each CDR3.

len	v_gene	j_gene	CDR3aa
14	TRBV5-6	TRBJ2-2	CASSITRNTGELFF
12	TRBV6-6	TRBJ1-1	CASRGTGVPAFF
13	TRBV7-9	TRBJ2-4	CASSPRGLTIQYF
12	TRBV4-2	TRBJ1-2	CASSQGQDGYTF
16	TRBV7-6	TRBJ1-1	CASSLGGRGTNTEAFF
11	TRBV3-1/TRBV3-2	TRBJ2-2	CASQETGELFF
14	TRBV30	TRBJ2-3	CACTSGLSTDTQYF
11	TRBV27	TRBJ1-1	CASRSVTEAFF
16	TRBV7-9	TRBJ2-3	CASSFGPSGNTDTQYF
16	TRBV5-6	TRBJ2-7	CASSLPNRGSAYEQYF
13	TRBV7-3	TRBJ2-2	CASSPIRSGELFF
13	TRBV7-9	TRBJ1-2	CASSTPANYGYTF
13	TRBV2	TRBJ1-6	CASRSRGNSPLHF
15	TRBV2	TRBJ2-2	CASSDGGPNTGELFF
15	TRBV19	TRBJ1-4	CASSTYRGPNEKLFF
16	TRBV18	TRBJ1-5	CASSLGQGYSNQPQHF
14	TRBV9	TRBJ2-7	CASSLSGAAYEQYF
15	TRBV27	TRBJ2-7	CASSPGTSGIYEQYF
17	TRBV6-1	TRBJ1-6	CASSEEFIKVRNSPLHF
15	TRBV5-4	TRBJ2-7	CASSPWTSGSYEQYF
15	TRBV2	TRBJ1-4	CASRPSRLANEKLFF
13	TRBV4-1	TRBJ2-7	CASSQTETYEQYF